These 32 T cell receptor beta chains originate from one sample sequenced in a study of CD8+ T cells in alopecia areata. The authors extracted RNA and reverse transcribed it into cDNA as the sequencing template. Produced via immunoSEQ multiplex PCR; TCRdb's table is partial and in-frame only. Found here are over 100,000 clones, more than 40% of them singletons; the top ten hold around a sixth. The sample was CD8+ T cells sorted from blood, taken at week 0. The receptor set was obtained from a human donor with alopecia areata.

A remark on this clone: The same CDR3 can be traced to other DNA sequences in this sample. This chain links TRBV5-1 with TRBJ1-1; D gene unclear. From germline, CDR1 is SGHRS and CDR2 YFSETQ. The CDR3 has 11 amino acids. V was clipped by 2 bases and J by 5 bases, with 4 bases between them. The CDR3 loop is CASSLGTEAFF. The CDR3 DNA reads as TGCGCCAGCAGCTTAGGGACTGAAGCTTTCTTT. Full variable domain (missing parts from reference TRBV5-1 and TRBJ1-1): KAGVTQTPRYLIKTRGQQVTLSCSPISGHRSVSWYQQTPGQGLQFLFEYFSETQRNKGNFPGRFSGRQFSNSRSEMNVSTLELGDSALYLCASSLGTEAFFGQGTRLTVV.

The chain is built from TRBV29-1 and TRBJ2-3; 14 bases map to TRBD2. V lost 3 bases and J lost 6; bases outside the gene matches: 11. The CDR3 runs 17 residues. The germline CDR1 and CDR2 sequences are SQVTM and ANQGSEA. CDR3 in DNA: TGCAGCGTTGAGGACCAGGGACTAGCGGGGGTATGGGATACGCAGTATTTT. Translation gives CSVEDQGLAGVWDTQYF.

Details on this clone: The same CDR3 can be traced to other DNA sequences in this sample. The J gene is TRBJ2-7, the V gene TRBV27; maybe TRBD1 (6 bases). V lost 3 bases and J lost 2, with 8 bases in between. The CDR3 length is 13 residues. Per the germline V gene, CDR1 is MNHEY and CDR2 is SMNVEV (reference sequence). The CDR3 DNA sequence: TGTGCCAGCAGTTTTGGACAGACCTACGAGCAGTACTTC. It codes for CASSFGQTYEQYF.

The gene calls are TRBV5-1 and TRBJ2-7; no clear D. The V gene's germline CDR1 is SGHRS and CDR2 YFSETQ. V dropped 0 bases and J dropped 1 base, with 8 bases sitting between them. The CDR3 extends over 14 amino acids. This CDR3 is CASSLDSPSYEQYF. As DNA, the CDR3 is TGCGCCAGCAGCTTGGACAGTCCATCCTACGAGCAGTACTTC.

This clone occurred once. The chain couples TRBV30 to TRBJ2-1, with TRBD2 matching 11 bases. Germline V gene sequence: CDR1 GTSNPN, CDR2 SVGIG (reference sequence). The ends lost 0 bases at V and 5 bases at J; junction bases unmatched: 3. This CDR3 region has 15 residues. The CDR3 DNA sequence: TGTGCCTGGAGTGTACTAGCGGGGGCTAACAATGAGCAGTTCTTC. Translated: CAWSVLAGANNEQFF.

V usage is TRBV2 and J usage is TRBJ2-3; D not certain. The CDR3 has 12 amino acids. From germline, CDR1 is SNHLY and CDR2 FYNNEI. Trimming pared 3 bases from V and 5 bases from J, leaving 6 bases between. The CDR3 here is CASSETIDTQYF. CDR3 sequence (DNA): TGTGCCAGCAGTGAGACGATAGATACGCAGTATTTT.

V and J are TRBV2 and TRBJ2-5; 7 bases align to TRBD1. CDR1 SNHLY and CDR2 FYNNEI come from the germline V gene. With 8 bases clipped from V and 5 bases from J, the junction kept 5 bases outside the gene matches. This CDR3 comprises 12 residues. CDR3 protein: CASGGQEETQYF. The DNA for the CDR3 is TGTGCCAGCGGAGGACAGGAGGAGACCCAGTACTTC.

The genes are TRBV30 and TRBJ1-1, with D perhaps TRBD1 (5 bases). From germline, CDR1 is GTSNPN and CDR2 SVGIG (reference sequence). The V and J ends lost 1 base and 5 bases respectively, with 11 bases between them. The CDR3 has 13 amino acids. The CDR3 DNA reads as TGTGCCTGGAGTGCAGGCAGGGTTACTGAAGCTTTCTTT. Translating it yields CAWSAGRVTEAFF.

J is TRBJ2-1 and V is TRBV15, with D possibly matching TRBD1 (6 bases). Trimming took 1 base from V and 12 from J, leaving 22 bases between them. Germline V gene data show CDR1 as LNHNV and CDR2 as YYDKDF (reference sequence). This CDR3 comprises 16 residues. CDR3 in DNA: TGTGCCACCAGCAGAGGAATAGCCCCGTCCGGGACAAGGCAGTTCTTC. It yields the protein CATSRGIAPSGTRQFF.

Note on this clone: The final CDR3 position lacks the conserved phenylalanine or tryptophan, pointing to a likely read error. The V call is TRBV2, the J call TRBJ1-1; D may be TRBD1 (5 bases). Germline V lookup: CDR1 SNHLY, CDR2 FYNNEI. The CDR3 totals 15 residues. In DNA, the CDR3 is TGCGCCAGCAAAGAATCCCGGAGGGGAAGCACTGAAGCTTTCCTT. Translation gives CASKESRRGSTEAFL.

This clone came up a few times. This sequence joins TRBV6-4 and TRBJ2-3; TRBD2 agrees at 7 bases. Trimming took 0 bases from V and 3 from J; bases not matched to a gene: 6. The CDR3 has 16 residues. The V gene's germline CDR1 is MRHNA and CDR2 SNTAGT. In DNA, the CDR3 is TGTGCCAGCAGTGACTCCCCCGGGGGGAGTACAGATACGCAGTATTTT. It is translated as CASSDSPGGSTDTQYF.

The chain uses TRBV30 and TRBJ2-7; D may be TRBD2 (6 bases). This CDR3 has 14 residues. V was pared by 0 bases and J by 4 bases, with 13 bases between. The germline CDR1 and CDR2 sequences are GTSNPN and SVGIG (reference sequence). The CDR3, as DNA: TGTGCCTGGAGTGTGATGGGGGGACGGTACGAGCAGTACTTC. Translating it yields CAWSVMGGRYEQYF.

The V and J genes are TRBV29-1 and TRBJ2-5, with D possibly being TRBD1 or TRBD2 (5 bases each). Germline V gene data show CDR1 as SQVTM and CDR2 as ANQGSEA. The CDR3 length is 11 residues. Deletions cut 4 bases from V and 4 bases from J, with 7 bases between. CDR3: CSVGGTETQYF. The CDR3 DNA follows: TGCAGCGTTGGAGGGACAGAGACCCAGTACTTC.

The sample holds a few counts of this clone. The genes are TRBV2 and TRBJ2-7; D not resolved. Trimming left V 2 bases short and J 6 bases short, with 8 bases between. This CDR3 comprises 12 residues. CDR1 and CDR2 from the germline V gene are SNHLY and FYNNEI. CDR3 residues: CASSEIVGEQYF. As DNA, the CDR3 is TGTGCCAGCAGTGAAATCGTCGGCGAGCAGTACTTC.

Only a few counts were recorded for this clone. The rearrangement joins TRBV29-1 to TRBJ1-4; TRBD1 is a possible D gene (5 bases). The CDR3 is 13 amino acids. Trimming stripped 7 bases from V and 6 bases from J, with 15 bases between. Germline values: CDR1 SQVTM, CDR2 ANQGSEA. The CDR3 here is CSGSGGKDEKLFF. Here the CDR3 DNA reads TGCAGCGGAAGCGGGGGAAAGGATGAAAAACTGTTTTTT.

The chain links TRBV6-5 to TRBJ2-7; no firm D call. This CDR3 is 12 amino acids long. The V gene's germline CDR1 is MNHEY and CDR2 SVGAGI. The V end lost 5 bases, the J end lost 0 bases, and 5 bases lay between the germline ends. CDR3 nucleotide sequence: TGTGCCAGCAGTAGGTCCTCCTACGAGCAGTACTTC. It encodes CASSRSSYEQYF.

The chain recombines TRBV6-1 with TRBJ1-1; D might be TRBD1 (6 bases). Germline CDR1 reads MNHNS; CDR2 reads SASEGT. V was pared by 5 bases and J by 7 bases, with 17 bases between. The CDR3 totals 14 residues. The CDR3, as DNA: TGTGCCAGCAGTCACATTACAGGGTCGGGTGAAGCTTTCTTT. Translation: CASSHITGSGEAFF.

V is TRBV6-1 and J is TRBJ1-5; D is uncertain. V was trimmed by 6 bases and J by 8 bases, leaving 11 bases between them. Germline assignment: CDR1 MNHNS and CDR2 SASEGT. The CDR3 runs to 12 residues. The CDR3 DNA is TGTGCCAGCAGCCTGGACCCAGAGCCCCAGCATTTT. Protein sequence: CASSLDPEPQHF.

This chain connects TRBV13 to TRBJ1-1; D may be TRBD1 (5 bases). Germline lookup yields CDR1 PRHDT and CDR2 FYEKMQ (reference sequence). V lost 1 base and J 7 bases, leaving 13 bases between the germline ends. The CDR3 is 14 amino acids. The CDR3 loop reads CASSLVAGTDEAFF. The DNA of the CDR3 is TGTGCCAGCAGCTTAGTCGCCGGGACGGATGAAGCTTTCTTT.

V gene TRBV9 combines with J gene TRBJ2-7; a possible D gene is TRBD2 (6 bases). The CDR3 loop spans 14 amino acids. Germline V lookup: CDR1 SGDLS, CDR2 YYNGEE. V was clipped by 4 bases and J by 2 bases, with 13 bases between them. This CDR3 reads CASSPGAGTYEQYF. The CDR3 coding sequence is TGTGCCAGCAGCCCGGGTGCGGGGACCTACGAGCAGTACTTC.

The V gene is TRBV9, the J gene TRBJ1-6, with TRBD1 identical over 8 bases. Germline values: CDR1 SGDLS, CDR2 YYNGEE. The V and J ends lost 3 bases and 2 bases, in that order; junction bases with no gene match: 1. The length of the CDR3 is 15 residues. CDR3 sequence reads: CASSEGQAYNSPLHF. For the CDR3, the DNA is TGTGCCAGCAGCGAGGGACAGGCCTATAATTCACCCCTCCACTTT. Looking up the rest from reference TRBV9 and TRBJ1-6 gives the full variable domain: DSGVTQTPKHLITATGQRVTLRCSPRSGDLSVYWYQQSLDQGLQFLIQYYNGEERAKGNILERFSAQQFPDLHSELNLSSLELGDSALYFCASSEGQAYNSPLHFGNGTRLTVT.

In its sample, this clone was seen once. The CDR3 loop reads CASSPSGGPPYEQYF. The CDR3 DNA is TGTGCCAGCAGTCCAAGCGGGGGCCCACCCTACGAGCAGTACTTC. V is TRBV27 and J is TRBJ2-7; 8 bases align to TRBD2. Germline values: CDR1 MNHEY, CDR2 SMNVEV (reference sequence). J lost 2 bases, V lost 5 bases, and 8 bases had no gene match. The CDR3 extends over 15 amino acids.

J is TRBJ1-4 and V is TRBV25-1, with TRBD1 as a possible D gene (5 bases). There are 14 residues in the CDR3. The V and J ends lost 1 base and 7 bases respectively, with 10 bases between them. Germline-derived CDR1 and CDR2 are MGHDK and SYGVNS. CDR3 sequence reads: CASSESPRGEKLFF. The CDR3 DNA follows: TGTGCCAGCAGTGAATCTCCAAGGGGTGAAAAACTGTTTTTT.

The chain joins TRBV7-2 to TRBJ2-1, with D maybe TRBD2 (6 bases). The V end was cut by 5 bases, the J end by 3 bases, with 20 bases between. From germline, CDR1 is SGHTA and CDR2 FQGNSA. There are 17 residues in the CDR3. Written as DNA, the CDR3 is TGTGCCAGCAGCCCGCCCCCCCGGGGGAATATCTACAATGAGCAGTTCTTC. Translation: CASSPPPRGNIYNEQFF. Variable domain in full (rest from reference TRBV7-2 and TRBJ2-1): GAGVSQSPSNKVTEKGKDVELRCDPISGHTALYWYRQSLGQGLEFLIYFQGNSAPDKSGLPSDRFSAERTGGSVSTLTIQRTQQEDSAVYLCASSPPPRGNIYNEQFFGPGTRLTVL.

The V call is TRBV6-1, the J call TRBJ2-5, with D unresolved. Looked up from germline, CDR1 is MNHNS and CDR2 is SASEGT. The CDR3 is 14 amino acids. V shed 2 bases and J shed 1 base, with 8 bases lying between them. The CDR3 reads CASSELSIQETQYF. CDR3 coding DNA: TGTGCCAGCAGTGAACTGTCGATCCAAGAGACCCAGTACTTC.

V usage is TRBV5-6 and J usage is TRBJ2-7; 8 nucleotides agree with TRBD1. Germline V lookup: CDR1 SGHDT, CDR2 YYEEEE. V was clipped by 0 bases and J by 0 bases; unmatched bases: 5. There are 16 residues in the CDR3. This chain's CDR3 is CASSLEGQAISYEQYF. Here the CDR3 DNA reads TGTGCCAGCAGCTTGGAGGGACAGGCCATCTCCTACGAGCAGTACTTC.

This clone has more than one count but fewer than ten. This chain connects TRBV5-5 to TRBJ2-7; no reliable D call. V was trimmed by 3 bases and J by 3 bases, leaving 4 bases between them. The CDR3 covers 11 residues. Germline CDR1 is SGHKS and CDR2 is YYEKEE (reference sequence). CDR3 region: CASSSYYEQYF. As DNA, the CDR3 is TGTGCCAGCAGCTCCTACTACGAGCAGTACTTC.

The chain carries TRBV4-1 and TRBJ1-1; the D gene is possibly TRBD1 (6 bases). This CDR3 is built from 17 residues. CDR1 is MGHRA and CDR2 is YSYEKL in the germline V gene. V dropped 3 bases and J dropped 1 base, with 18 bases sitting between them. CDR3 sequence (DNA): TGCGCCAGCAGCCAGTCTACAGGGTTAATGGGGAACACTGAAGCTTTCTTT. The encoded protein is CASSQSTGLMGNTEAFF.

The chain joins TRBV6-5 to TRBJ2-5; D may match TRBD1 or TRBD2 (6 bases each). This CDR3 spans 14 amino acids. Per the germline V gene, CDR1 is MNHEY and CDR2 is SVGAGI. The ends were cut back, 4 bases at V and 5 bases at J, with 14 bases in the middle. CDR3 region: CASSSIGGRETQYF. For the CDR3, the DNA is TGTGCCAGCAGTTCTATTGGGGGGCGGGAGACCCAGTACTTC.

The sample holds a few counts of this clone. The chain employs TRBV6-5 and TRBJ2-5; D is uncertain. Germline V CDR1 and CDR2: MNHEY, SVGAGI. There are 15 residues in the CDR3. Trimming pared 0 bases from V and 3 bases from J, leaving 11 bases between. CDR3 in amino acids: CASSYSKLFKETQYF. The CDR3 bases are TGTGCCAGCAGTTACTCGAAACTGTTTAAAGAGACCCAGTACTTC.

The chain couples TRBV27 to TRBJ2-5; D is possibly TRBD1 or TRBD2 (5 bases each). Per germline, CDR1 MNHEY and CDR2 SMNVEV (reference sequence). The CDR3 has 13 residues. Trimming removed 5 bases from V and 5 bases from J, with 12 bases in between. CDR3 coding DNA: TGTGCCAGCAGTCTCCGGGGCGTTGAGACCCAGTACTTC. Translation: CASSLRGVETQYF.

This sequence joins TRBV15 and TRBJ1-3; D unresolved. This CDR3 contains 14 residues. The germline CDR1 and CDR2 sequences are LNHNV and YYDKDF (reference sequence). The V and J ends lost 0 bases and 8 bases respectively, with 11 bases between them. The CDR3: CATSRDRGDYTIYF. In DNA, the CDR3 is TGTGCCACCAGCAGAGATCGTGGGGATTACACCATATATTTT.